The 17 T cell receptor beta chains below come from one sample, sequenced in a study of control samples from healthy donors and cancer patients. Assay used: immunoSEQ multiplex PCR; TCRdb lists only in-frame clones, some missing. Among 95,000 to 150,000 clones listed, roughly 90% were seen once. Input material: blood. All receptors derive from a man aged 50 to 59 in good health.

The chain couples TRBV11-3 to TRBJ2-5; D remains unclear. The CDR3 length is 13 residues. Germline loops: CDR1 SGHNT, CDR2 YENEEA. V shed 1 base and J shed 5 bases, with 8 bases lying between them. CDR3 sequence reads: CASSLVVGETQYF. CDR3 DNA: TGTGCCAGCAGCTTAGTGGTTGGGGAGACCCAGTACTTC.

This clone was seen a single time. The genes are TRBV4-3 and TRBJ1-3; D gene unclear. Germline V gene data show CDR1 as LGHNA and CDR2 as YSLEER. The CDR3 spans 15 residues. V shed 0 bases and J shed 1 base, with 7 bases lying between them. Here the CDR3 reads CASSQEPTSGNTIYF. Written as DNA, the CDR3 is TGCGCCAGCAGCCAAGAACCCACATCTGGAAACACCATATATTTT.

The gene calls are TRBV27 and TRBJ2-3; D gene unclear. The CDR3 runs to 13 residues. CDR1 and CDR2 (germline): MNHEY, SMNVEV (reference sequence). The V end was cut by 3 bases, the J end by 6 bases, with 10 bases between. As DNA, the CDR3 is TGTGCCAGCAGTTTTTCCCACCGGGATACGCAGTATTTT. Encoded protein: CASSFSHRDTQYF.

This sequence joins TRBV6-5 and TRBJ1-5; 7 bases are shared with TRBD1. The CDR3 has 15 amino acids. V lost 4 bases, J lost 4 bases, and 7 bases stayed unmatched. In germline, CDR1 is MNHEY, CDR2 SVGAGI. The CDR3 spells CASSSSWDRNQPQHF. CDR3 coding DNA: TGTGCCAGCAGTTCCTCTTGGGACAGAAATCAGCCCCAGCATTTT.

This clone occurred once. CDR3 in DNA: TGTGCCACCGGACTAACAAATCAGCCCCAGCATTTT. Its translation: CATGLTNQPQHF. V is TRBV27 and J is TRBJ1-5; D remains ambiguous. The germline CDR1 and CDR2 sequences are MNHEY and SMNVEV (reference sequence). This CDR3 is built from 12 residues. V was pared by 10 bases and J by 4 bases, with 11 bases between.

This clone has a single count. The chain is built from TRBV6-6 and TRBJ1-1; TRBD1 matches 7 bases. Germline lookup yields CDR1 MNHNY and CDR2 SVGAGI (reference sequence). V was clipped by 7 bases and J by 3 bases; unmatched bases: 5. The CDR3 length is 13 residues. DNA of the CDR3: TGTGCCAGCAAAGGGGGCCGGTACACTGAAGCTTTCTTT. Translation: CASKGGRYTEAFF.

The rearrangement joins TRBV14 to TRBJ1-1; D is unclear. Trimming stripped 4 bases from V and 3 bases from J, with 15 bases between. The CDR3 runs 15 residues. Germline-derived CDR1 and CDR2 are SGHDN and FVKESK. In nucleotides, the CDR3 is TGTGCCAGCAGCCCTCTACGCAGAACGGACACTGAAGCTTTCTTT. This gives the protein CASSPLRRTDTEAFF.

V and J are TRBV4-2 and TRBJ1-5; D call uncertain. The CDR3 loop spans 16 amino acids. V lost 1 base to trimming and J lost 0 bases, with 10 bases between them. The V gene's germline CDR1 is LGHNA and CDR2 YNFKEQ. In nucleotides, the CDR3 is TGTGCCAGCAGCCAAGGTCGGAGAAATAGCAATCAGCCCCAGCATTTT. The encoded protein is CASSQGRRNSNQPQHF.

In this sample, this clone turned up a few times. The chain uses TRBV6-5 and TRBJ1-2; 7 nucleotides match TRBD1. J lost 3 bases, V lost 0 bases, and 7 bases had no gene match. This CDR3 contains 16 residues. Germline CDR1 reads MNHEY; CDR2 reads SVGAGI. This CDR3 is CASSYSWGGGDYGYTF. As DNA, the CDR3 is TGTGCCAGCAGTTACTCTTGGGGAGGGGGCGACTATGGCTACACCTTC.

The chain carries TRBV5-1 and TRBJ2-2; D ambiguous. Germline CDR1 is SGHRS and CDR2 is YFSETQ. The CDR3 extends over 14 amino acids. V lost 6 bases and J 1 base, leaving 10 bases between the germline ends. This chain's CDR3 is CASTKEWNTGELFF. CDR3 DNA: TGCGCCAGCACAAAGGAGTGGAACACCGGGGAGCTGTTTTTT. Full variable domain (outside the CDR3, taken from reference TRBV5-1 and TRBJ2-2): KAGVTQTPRYLIKTRGQQVTLSCSPISGHRSVSWYQQTPGQGLQFLFEYFSETQRNKGNFPGRFSGRQFSNSRSEMNVSTLELGDSALYLCASTKEWNTGELFFGEGSRLTVL.

The chain uses TRBV6-2 or TRBV6-3 and TRBJ2-3; a weak D match, TRBD2 (6 bases). This CDR3 region has 13 residues. Trimming stripped 3 bases from V and 4 bases from J, with 8 bases between. The germline CDR1 and CDR2 sequences are MNHEY and SVGEGT. The CDR3: CASSYLASDTQYF. The CDR3 DNA sequence: TGTGCCAGCAGTTATCTAGCGTCAGATACGCAGTATTTT.

The genes are TRBV27 and TRBJ2-3; possible D gene TRBD1, 5 bases. CDR1 MNHEY and CDR2 SMNVEV come from the germline V gene (reference sequence). The CDR3 spans 12 residues. V was pared by 8 bases and J by 6 bases, with 12 bases between. The CDR3 reads CASSTPGDTQYF. In nucleotides, the CDR3 is TGTGCCAGCTCAACACCAGGGGATACGCAGTATTTT.

CDR3: CASSLSPWRDTQYF. The CDR3 region has the DNA TGTGCCAGCAGTTTATCCCCATGGCGGGATACGCAGTATTTT. The chain joins TRBV27 to TRBJ2-3; no definite D call. The germline gives CDR1 MNHEY, CDR2 SMNVEV (reference sequence). Trimming removed 0 bases from V and 6 bases from J, with 10 bases in between. CDR3 size: 14 residues.

The chain is built from TRBV6-2 or TRBV6-3 and TRBJ2-1; possibly TRBD1 for D (5 bases). V gave up 4 bases and J gave up 2 bases, with 9 bases separating them. This CDR3 is 14 amino acids long. Germline CDR1 and CDR2: MNHEY and SVGEGT. Here the CDR3 DNA reads TGTGCCAGCAGTTTTCAGGGTACCTACAATGAGCAGTTCTTC. It yields the protein CASSFQGTYNEQFF.

This clone was seen just once. The CDR3 reads CASSLRTNRGRVTEAFF. The CDR3, as DNA: TGCGCCAGCAGCTTGCGAACGAACAGGGGGCGGGTGACTGAAGCTTTCTTT. The chain combines TRBV5-1 with TRBJ1-1, with 9 positions matching TRBD1. Germline assignment: CDR1 SGHRS and CDR2 YFSETQ. V was clipped by 1 base and J by 5 bases; unmatched bases: 12. The CDR3 consists of 17 residues.

The rearrangement joins TRBV4-1 to TRBJ2-7; D possibly uses TRBD1 or TRBD2 (7 bases each). V lost 0 bases and J 5 bases, leaving 17 bases between the germline ends. The germline V gene has CDR1 MGHRA and CDR2 YSYEKL. The CDR3 has 16 amino acids. The CDR3 coding sequence is TGCGCCAGCAGCCAAGATGGGCAGGGGGGGATTGACGAGCAGTACTTC. It is translated as CASSQDGQGGIDEQYF.

The chain recombines TRBV4-3 with TRBJ2-2; the D is unclear. Trimming removed 0 bases at V and 0 bases at J, with 8 bases between. CDR1 and CDR2 (germline): LGHNA, YSLEER. The CDR3 runs 16 residues. The CDR3: CASSQEASPNTGELFF. CDR3 nucleotide sequence: TGCGCCAGCAGCCAAGAGGCCAGTCCGAACACCGGGGAGCTGTTTTTT.